This T cell receptor beta chain was identified during a study of T and B cells in COVID-19 patients. Background on the study: Of 20 to 25 active-infection patients, about 13 were critically ill with mechanical ventilation or extracorporeal membrane oxygenation. In the active-infection cohort, about 90% of the roughly 20 patients had comorbidities linked to unfavorable COVID-19 outcome. General study points: Patients with COVID-19 reportedly showed strongly skewed T cell receptor beta variable and joining gene usage. CD4+, regulatory T cell, CD8+ and sorted SARS-CoV-2-responsive or tetramer+ T cells were not yet sequenced.

A word on this clonotype: The target antigen is unknown.

TRB rearrangements were amplified by multiplex PCR with BIOMED2 TRB-A/B primers. MiXCR was run by TCRdb on the multiplex PCR reads, yielding one entry per CDR3 protein. The sample consists of around 8,000 distinct CDR3 sequences, 40% of them appearing once. Germline values: CDR1 SGHTA, CDR2 FQGNSA. V was shortened by 5 bases and J by 13 bases, with 7 bases between the two germline ends. The CDR3 covers 9 residues. From blood, about 250-550 ng of genomic DNA served as TRB template. The V gene is TRBV7-2, the J gene TRBJ2-3, with unresolved D. This receptor was obtained from a human donor who had recovered from COVID-19. The sequenced material came from blood. The CDR3 region is CASSPWEYF. For the CDR3, the DNA is TGTGCCAGCAGCCCTTGGGAGTATTTT.